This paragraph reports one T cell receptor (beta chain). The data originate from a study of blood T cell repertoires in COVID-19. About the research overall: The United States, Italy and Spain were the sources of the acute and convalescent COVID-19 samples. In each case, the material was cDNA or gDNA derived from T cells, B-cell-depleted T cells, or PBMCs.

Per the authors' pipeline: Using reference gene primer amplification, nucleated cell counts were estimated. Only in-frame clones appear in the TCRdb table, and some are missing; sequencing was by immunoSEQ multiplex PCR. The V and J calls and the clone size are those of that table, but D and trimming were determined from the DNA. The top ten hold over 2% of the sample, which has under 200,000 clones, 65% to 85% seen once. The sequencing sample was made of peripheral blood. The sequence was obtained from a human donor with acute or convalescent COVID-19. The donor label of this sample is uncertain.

The CDR3 DNA sequence: TGTGCCAGCAGCCAAAGGGGTAGCCTCCAAGAGACCCAGTACTTC. This translates into CASSQRGSLQETQYF. V and J are TRBV4-2 and TRBJ2-5; a weak D match, TRBD1 (5 bases). Germline CDR1 is LGHNA and CDR2 is YNFKEQ. Trimming stripped 2 bases from V and 1 base from J, with 11 bases between. The CDR3 runs to 15 residues.